This T cell receptor beta chain was captured in a study of regulatory T cells in long-lasting Graves disease. Whole-study results and caveats: New patients shared around 1,000 public clonotypes, and persistent patients shared more, with approximately 2,600.

Details on this clonotype: Antigen: not known.

The ends were cut back, 5 bases at V and 1 base at J, with 11 bases in the middle. CDR1 SGHTA and CDR2 FQGTGA come from the germline V gene. There are 14 residues in the CDR3. Time point denoted: persistent/refractory GD, antithyroid drugs over 5 years with positive TRAb. From PBMCs, RNA was extracted and then used to make the TCR library. Construction of the TCR beta libraries employed iRepertoire HTBI primers in conjunction with Arm-PCR of CDR3 regions. TCRdb called the multiplex PCR reads again in MiXCR, with one record for every CDR3 protein. The sample has some 470,000 distinct CDR3 sequences; about 22% are singletons.

The source material was peripheral blood mononuclear cells (PBMCs), sampled when the disease was refractory, from a patient treated with antithyroid drugs. The receptor comes from a female donor with Graves disease. The rearrangement links TRBV7-3 to TRBJ1-1; D may be TRBD1 (5 bases). The CDR3 DNA reads TGTGCCAGCAGCAGGTCAGGGTGGAACACTGAAGCTTTCTTT. It translates to CASSRSGWNTEAFF.